Listed below are T cell receptor beta chains from one sample, sequenced in a study of metastatic and nonmetastatic thyroid tumors. TCRdb re-analyzed the PCR reads using MiXCR. The sample contains 25,000 to 30,000 clones, approximately 24% of which appear only once. The source material was blood. These receptors were collected from a female donor with papillary thyroid cancer or a benign thyroid nodule (not recorded which). Some clones in this sample may be carry-over from other donors' samples. CDR3s include the opening cysteine and the closing phenylalanine or tryptophan. A D gene is named only where the DNA matches it firmly. Only some rows state a clone size, as once, few, many or a class for expanded clones.

abundance	v_gene	d_gene	j_gene	CDR3nt	CDR3aa
-	TRBV11-1	-	TRBJ2-1	TGTGCCAGCAGCGCGCACTACTCTAGAGATCACAATGAGCAGTTCTTC	CASSAHYSRDHNEQFF
few	TRBV28	TRBD1	TRBJ2-2	TGTGCCAGCGGAAGCGGACAGGCCTTCACCGGGGAGCTGTTTTTT	CASGSGQAFTGELFF
-	TRBV11-2	TRBD1	TRBJ2-5	TGTGCCAGCAGGCCACAGGGGTCCCTATTACAAGAGACCCAGTACTTC	CASRPQGSLLQETQYF
many	TRBV6-1	TRBD1	TRBJ1-3	TGTGCCAGCATGGGACAGGGGGTAACTGGAAACACCATATATTTT	CASMGQGVTGNTIYF
many	TRBV5-1	-	TRBJ2-2	TGCGCCAGCAGCGAACAGGGTCCCGGGGAGCTGTTTTTT	CASSEQGPGELFF
-	TRBV28	-	TRBJ1-5	TGTGCCAGCGCTATACATCAGCCCCAGCATTTT	CASAIHQPQHF
-	TRBV7-8	-	TRBJ1-1	TGTGCCAGCAGCCACCAGACCTTGAGCACTGAAGCTTTCTTT	CASSHQTLSTEAFF
-	TRBV4-3	-	TRBJ2-3	TGCGCCAGCAGCCAAGTTCTGGGCACAGATACGCAGTATTTT	CASSQVLGTDTQYF
-	TRBV20-1	TRBD1	TRBJ2-5	TGCAGTGCCCAAGACAGGGGGCAGGGACAAGAGACCCAGTACTTC	CSAQDRGQGQETQYF
-	TRBV5-5	TRBD2	TRBJ2-1	TGTGCCAGCAGGTTCGGGACTAGTACCGTCAATGAGCAGTTCTTC	CASRFGTSTVNEQFF
-	TRBV20-1	TRBD2	TRBJ2-7	TGCAGTGCGAGAGCGGGAACTAGGTACGAGCAGTACTTC	CSARAGTRYEQYF
medium-sized	TRBV19	TRBD1	TRBJ2-1	TGTGCCAGTAGCCGGGACAGGGGGGTCAATGAGCAGTTCTTC	CASSRDRGVNEQFF
-	TRBV11-3	-	TRBJ2-1	TGTGCCAGCATCCAGTTGTCCGGGGAGCAGTTCTTC	CASIQLSGEQFF
-	TRBV7-3	TRBD2	TRBJ2-7	TGTGCCAGCAGCTTAAGCGGGGGGGACTCCTACGAGCAGTACTTC	CASSLSGGDSYEQYF
-	TRBV30	TRBD1	TRBJ2-7	TGTGCCCGGAGTGTCTCCGGGACAGCCTACGAGCAGTACTTC	CARSVSGTAYEQYF
medium-sized	TRBV6-1	-	TRBJ1-4	TGTGCCAGCAGTATTCAATCAACTAATGAAAAACTGTTTTTT	CASSIQSTNEKLFF
many	TRBV9	TRBD2	TRBJ2-1	TGTGCCAGCAGCGTGAGTGGCGGGAGGGCCAATGAGCAGTTCTTC	CASSVSGGRANEQFF
-	TRBV11-2	-	TRBJ2-2	TGTGCCAGCCGAGGCGAGGGAAGCACCGGGGAGCTGTTTTTT	CASRGEGSTGELFF
medium-sized	TRBV24-1	-	TRBJ2-7	TGTGCCACCAGTGACGCCCGGGCGCAGTACTTC	CATSDARAQYF
-	TRBV6-1	-	TRBJ2-1	TGTGCCAGCATCTCAGGGTCCGGTGAGCAGTTCTTC	CASISGSGEQFF
medium-sized	TRBV2	-	TRBJ1-1	TGTGCCAGCAGTGACTCCAGGAACACTGAAGCTTTCTTT	CASSDSRNTEAFF
many	TRBV11-2	-	TRBJ2-2	TGTGCCAGCAGCCGAGTAGGGGGGGCGAAAAACACCGGGGAGCTGTTTTTT	CASSRVGGAKNTGELFF
medium-sized	TRBV11-3	-	TRBJ2-2	TGTGCCAGCAGCTTAGAGTCCGGGAACACCGGGGAGCTGTTTTTT	CASSLESGNTGELFF
medium-sized	TRBV11-3	-	TRBJ2-7	TGTGCCAGCAGCTCACGCCACAACTACGAGCAGTACTTC	CASSSRHNYEQYF
many	TRBV20-1	-	TRBJ1-1	TGCAGTGCCCCCGGGAACGGTGACACTGAAGCTTTCTTT	CSAPGNGDTEAFF
-	TRBV4-1	-	TRBJ2-4	TGCGCCAGCAGCCAAAACGAGAGGCAAGGGGACATTCAGTACTTC	CASSQNERQGDIQYF